A single sample gave rise to the 2 T cell receptor beta chains below, sequenced in a study of T cell changes during pregnancy in multiple sclerosis. TCRdb keeps only in-frame clones here, not all; method: immunoSEQ multiplex PCR. The table has tens of thousands of clones, over 80% seen once. The sequencing here drew on CD4+ T cells from peripheral blood mononuclear cells, taken before pregnancy. These receptors all come from a female donor with multiple sclerosis, enrolled in a pregnancy study.

This chain links TRBV6-4 with TRBJ1-2, with TRBD1 identical over 10 bases. This CDR3 is 16 amino acids long. From germline, CDR1 is MRHNA and CDR2 SNTAGT. Losses at the gene ends were 2 bases for V and 4 bases for J; bases not matched to a gene: 7. CDR3: CASSDRGQGDFYGYTF. The CDR3 bases are TGTGCCAGCAGTGACCGAGGACAGGGGGATTTCTATGGCTACACCTTC.

The V and J genes are TRBV7-9 and TRBJ2-2; 11 bases line up with TRBD2. With V trimmed by 3 bases and J by 0 bases, 3 bases remained unmatched. This CDR3 has 17 residues. Germline-derived CDR1 and CDR2 are SEHNR and FQNEAQ (reference sequence). The CDR3: CASSFELAGANTGELFF. As DNA, the CDR3 is TGTGCCAGCAGCTTTGAACTAGCGGGAGCGAACACCGGGGAGCTGTTTTTT.